This TCR beta chain was recovered during a study of blood T cell repertoires in COVID-19. Study context: Researchers got acute and convalescent COVID-19 samples from the United States, Italy and Spain. The analysed material was cDNA or gDNA that came from T cells, B-cell-depleted T cells, or PBMCs.

The V and J ends lost 3 bases and 5 bases respectively, with 17 bases between them. Germline V gene sequence: CDR1 DFQATT, CDR2 SNEGSKA (reference sequence). CDR3 size: 15 residues. Generated by immunoSEQ multiplex PCR, the TCRdb table keeps only in-frame clones and is missing some. The sample consists of 95,000 to 110,000 clones, around 88% of them appearing once. Sequencing was done on a sample of peripheral blood. This chain joins TRBV20-1 and TRBJ1-5; possible D gene TRBD1, 6 bases. The receptor's source is a human donor in a cohort sampled during active COVID-19. CDR3 DNA sequence: TGCAGTGCTAGTAGCAGGGGCCGGGGGGATCAGCCCCAGCATTTT. This translates into CSASSRGRGDQPQHF.